The text below deals with one T cell receptor beta chain. Its antigen is as yet unknown. This sample stems from a study of T-cell reconstitution after alpha-beta-depleted transplantation in children. Overall study findings and caveats: High day-60 TCRbeta diversity in some patients came from surviving recipient T cells and thymic progenitors. The main origin of T-cell counts and diversity one year after transplant was newly produced T cells. Alpha-beta T cells present about two months after transplant were reported to originate from several hundred expanded graft clones.

For TCRbeta, the library was prepared with unique molecular identifiers. TCRdb analysed the PCR reads with MiXCR anew, one entry per CDR3 protein. This sample has 130,000 to 150,000 distinct CDR3 sequences, with 8.8% found just once. The starting material was PBMCs, mostly from graft donor cells, obtained 180 days after TCRalphabeta/CD19-depleted stem cell transplant. The clonotype originates from a female patient between 2 and 10 years old who had a stem cell transplant for congenital amegakaryocytic thrombocytopenia, so the T cells may come from the graft donor.

The CDR3 is CASSQDTGTGANVLTF. In nucleotides, the CDR3 is TGCGCCAGCAGCCAAGACACGGGTACTGGGGCCAACGTCCTGACTTTC. This sequence joins TRBV4-1 and TRBJ2-6; D unclear. This CDR3 region has 16 residues. Trimming took off 0 bases at V and 2 bases at J, with 8 bases between the two ends. In germline, CDR1 is MGHRA, CDR2 YSYEKL.